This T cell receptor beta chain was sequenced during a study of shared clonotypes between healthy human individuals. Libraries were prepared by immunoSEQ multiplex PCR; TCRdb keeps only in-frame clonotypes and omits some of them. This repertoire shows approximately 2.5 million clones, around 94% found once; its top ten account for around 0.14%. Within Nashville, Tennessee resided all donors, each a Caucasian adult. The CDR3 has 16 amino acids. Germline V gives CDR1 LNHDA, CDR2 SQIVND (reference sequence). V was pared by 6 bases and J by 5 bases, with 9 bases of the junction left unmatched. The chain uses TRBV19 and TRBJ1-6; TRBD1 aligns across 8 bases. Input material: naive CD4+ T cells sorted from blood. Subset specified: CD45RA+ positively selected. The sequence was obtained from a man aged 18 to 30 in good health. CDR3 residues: CASSPTGGWDNSPLHF. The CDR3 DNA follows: TGTGCCAGTAGCCCAACAGGGGGTTGGGATAATTCACCCCTCCACTTT. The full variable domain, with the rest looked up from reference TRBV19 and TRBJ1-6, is DGGITQSPKYLFRKEGQNVTLSCEQNLNHDAMYWYRQDPGQGLRLIYYSQIVNDFQKGDIAEGYSVSREKKESFPLTVTSAQKNPTAFYLCASSPTGGWDNSPLHFGNGTRLTVT.